This T cell receptor beta chain emerged from a study of regulatory T cells in long-lasting Graves disease. Study observations and caveats: What was studied was peripheral blood only, and not thyroid tissue. Among the persistent patients, 2,741 public clonotypes were shared, more than the approximately 1,000 shared among new patients.

Both iRepertoire HTBI primers and Arm-PCR of CDR3 regions were used to build the TCR beta libraries. TCRdb analysed the multiplex PCR reads with MiXCR anew, one entry per CDR3 protein. The sample lists around 500,000 distinct CDR3 sequences, less than 15% occurring once. This CDR3 spans 15 amino acids. Trimming at V came to 3 bases and at J to 2 bases, leaving 6 bases not matched to a gene. CDR1 and CDR2 (germline): KGHSH, LQKENI. Concerning this clonotype itself: What it binds is unknown.

The time point here: newly diagnosed GD, antithyroid drugs for less than 3 months. PBMC RNA served as the TCR library source. Patients met American Thyroid Association criteria for Graves' disease. The data also belong to a second study, concerning T cells in Graves' hyperthyroidism and ophthalmopathy. That source adds: HTBI primers were the set used in a first-round RT-PCR of the TCR CDR3.

The source material was peripheral blood mononuclear cells (PBMCs), sampled at new diagnosis, from a patient treated with antithyroid drugs. This TCR derives from a man aged 25 to 40 with Graves disease. The chain combines TRBV18 with TRBJ1-1, with TRBD1 identical over 7 bases. The CDR3 sequence is CASSPSDRANTEAFF. As DNA, the CDR3 is TGTGCCAGCTCACCCTCTGACAGGGCTAACACTGAAGCTTTCTTT.